The present T cell receptor beta chain was sequenced within a study of patients and donors after allogeneic stem cell transplantation. TCRdb reanalysed the RT-PCR reads using MiXCR and keeps one entry per CDR3 protein. This sample has 200,000 to 250,000 distinct CDR3 sequences, with around an eighth found just once. This CDR3 comprises 18 residues. The germline gives CDR1 LGHDT, CDR2 YNNKEL (reference sequence). Trimming cost V 0 bases and J 4 bases, with 19 bases left between them. The sample holds many counts of this clonotype. The chain carries TRBV3-1 and TRBJ2-1; D possibly corresponds to TRBD2 (7 bases). Sequenced: blood, either unsorted or a sorted T cell fraction (not recorded which). The clonotype comes from a human donor who was either an allogeneic HSCT recipient or a stem cell or donor lymphocyte infusion donor (not recorded which). It is not recorded whose cells these are; they may come from a transplant donor. CDR3 nucleotides: TGTGCCAGCAGCCAAGACCGTTCCGGGGGGCCAATATACAATGAGCAGTTCTTC. Its protein product is CASSQDRSGGPIYNEQFF.